The 4 T cell receptor beta chains reported below all come from one sample, sequenced in a study of OX40 agonist ivuxolimab in advanced cancers. Here immunoSEQ multiplex PCR was the method, and the copy in TCRdb shows in-frame clones only, minus some. The sample includes 90,000 to 120,000 clones, roughly 90% of them seen just once. The source was CD4+ or CD8+ T cells sorted from blood, collected in a trial of the OX40 agonist ivuxolimab. Every receptor here comes from an adult with an advanced solid tumor such as melanoma, head and neck, liver or kidney cancer.

This clone has just one count. This chain joins TRBV5-6 and TRBJ2-7; D may correspond to TRBD1 or TRBD2 (5 bases each). The germline gives CDR1 SGHDT, CDR2 YYEEEE. V dropped 1 base and J dropped 1 base, with 9 bases sitting between them. This CDR3 comprises 14 residues. The CDR3 DNA reads as TGTGCCAGCAGCTTGCAGGGACCTTCCTACGAGCAGTACTTC. This codes for CASSLQGPSYEQYF.

The rearrangement uses TRBV7-9 and TRBJ2-5; TRBD2 agrees at 7 bases. The J call may be incorrect, as the DNA end agrees better with TRBJ2-7. CDR1 SEHNR and CDR2 FQNEAQ come from the germline V gene (reference sequence). The CDR3 consists of 11 residues. In DNA, the CDR3 is TGTGCCAGCGGGGGGGCCTACGAGCAGTACTTC. Encoded protein: CASGGAYEQYF.

V is TRBV19 and J is TRBJ1-2, with 9 bases matching TRBD1. This CDR3 is 15 amino acids long. J lost 4 bases, V lost 1 base, and 4 bases had no gene match. CDR1 LNHDA and CDR2 SQIVND come from the germline V gene (reference sequence). The CDR3 spells CASSIGGTGIYGYTF. The DNA for the CDR3 is TGTGCCAGTAGTATAGGCGGGACAGGGATCTATGGCTACACCTTC. The variable domain in full, completed from reference TRBV19 and TRBJ1-2, reads DGGITQSPKYLFRKEGQNVTLSCEQNLNHDAMYWYRQDPGQGLRLIYYSQIVNDFQKGDIAEGYSVSREKKESFPLTVTSAQKNPTAFYLCASSIGGTGIYGYTFGSGTRLTVV.

The J gene is TRBJ1-1, the V gene TRBV6-1; D is perhaps TRBD1 (6 bases). Trimming pared 4 bases from V and 4 bases from J, leaving 22 bases between. CDR3 length equals 17 residues. Per germline, CDR1 MNHNS and CDR2 SASEGT. The CDR3 DNA is TGTGCCAGCAGTGGTAGGAATCGGACAGCATCGAGCACTGAAGCTTTCTTT. Translated: CASSGRNRTASSTEAFF.